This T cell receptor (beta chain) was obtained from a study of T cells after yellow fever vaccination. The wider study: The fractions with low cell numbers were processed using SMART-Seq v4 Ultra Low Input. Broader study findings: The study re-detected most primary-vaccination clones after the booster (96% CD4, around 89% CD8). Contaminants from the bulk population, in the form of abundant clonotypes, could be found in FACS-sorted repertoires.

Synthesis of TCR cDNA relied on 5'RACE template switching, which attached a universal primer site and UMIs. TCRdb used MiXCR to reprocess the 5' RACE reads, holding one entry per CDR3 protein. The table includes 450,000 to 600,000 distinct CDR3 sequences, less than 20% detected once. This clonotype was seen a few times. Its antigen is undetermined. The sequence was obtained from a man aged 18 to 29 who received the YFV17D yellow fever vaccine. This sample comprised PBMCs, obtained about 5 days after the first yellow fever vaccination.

The CDR3 region is CASSFFGAEQYV. The CDR3 region has the DNA TGTGCCAGCAGTTTTTTTGGGGCCGAGCAGTACGTC. This rearrangement joins TRBV12-3 or TRBV12-4 to TRBJ2-7, with TRBD1 as a possible D gene (5 bases). With 3 bases removed from V and 6 bases from J, the gap between germline ends came to 9 bases. The CDR3 extends over 12 amino acids.